The entry that follows covers one T cell receptor (beta chain) sequence. This entry is derived from a study of blood T cell repertoires in COVID-19. Study background: In each case, the material was cDNA or gDNA derived from T cells, B-cell-depleted T cells, or PBMCs.

Seattle patients were enrolled while actively infected and followed longitudinally. Per the study methods: The authors estimated nucleated cell counts from reference gene primer amplification. The method was immunoSEQ multiplex PCR; TCRdb's version includes in-frame clones alone and lacks a portion of them. V and J calls plus clone size are reproduced from that table; the DNA served to infer D and trimming. The sample includes 300,000 to 350,000 clones, about 91% of them seen just once. CDR1 is LNHDA and CDR2 is SQIVND in the germline V gene (reference sequence). The length of the CDR3 is 13 residues. Trimming shortened V by 2 bases and J by 3 bases, and 7 bases separated the two germline ends.

Sequenced: peripheral blood. The genes are TRBV19 and TRBJ1-2; D might be TRBD1 (5 bases). The TCR originated in a man younger than 40 with COVID-19, enrolled during active disease. In nucleotides, the CDR3 is TGTGCCAGTAGTATACAACAGGACTATGGCTACACCTTC. This translates into CASSIQQDYGYTF.